The next 7 T cell receptor beta chains were all read from a single sample in a study of control samples from healthy donors and cancer patients. TCRdb's table, derived via immunoSEQ multiplex PCR, lists solely in-frame clones and lacks some. Of 100,000 to 150,000 clones in the sample, 92% were seen once. The sample was blood. The receptors were gathered from a woman between 45 and 60 years old in good health.

The chain links TRBV27 to TRBJ2-1; D remains unclear. Germline-derived CDR1 and CDR2 are MNHEY and SMNVEV (reference sequence). The V end lost 2 bases, the J end lost 6 bases, and 8 bases lay between the germline ends. The CDR3 length is 13 residues. The CDR3 here is CASSLGVTNEQFF. The CDR3 coding sequence is TGTGCCAGCAGTTTAGGAGTAACCAATGAGCAGTTCTTC.

V is TRBV7-6 and J is TRBJ1-6; TRBD1 aligns across 7 bases. J gave up 9 bases and V 5 bases, and 13 bases lay outside the gene matches. Germline V gives CDR1 SGHVS, CDR2 FNYEAQ. The CDR3 loop spans 16 amino acids. This CDR3 reads CASSPGRGQSGSPLHF. The CDR3 coding sequence is TGTGCCAGCAGCCCGGGGAGGGGGCAGTCGGGTTCACCCCTCCACTTT.

The chain joins TRBV27 to TRBJ1-4; possible D gene TRBD1, 6 bases. Per the germline V gene, CDR1 is MNHEY and CDR2 is SMNVEV (reference sequence). There are 16 residues in the CDR3. The V end lost 5 bases, the J end lost 0 bases, and 13 bases lay between the germline ends. Written as DNA, the CDR3 is TGTGCCAGCAGTACCAGACAGGCTGCAACTAATGAAAAACTGTTTTTT. Protein product: CASSTRQAATNEKLFF.

This chain links TRBV30 with TRBJ1-5; D is undetermined. This CDR3 has 15 amino acids. Germline V gene data show CDR1 as GTSNPN and CDR2 as SVGIG (reference sequence). Trimming took 0 bases from V and 1 from J, leaving 10 bases between them. CDR3 in amino acids: CAWSVRGFSNQPQHF. Here the CDR3 DNA reads TGTGCCTGGAGTGTACGGGGTTTCAGCAATCAGCCCCAGCATTTT. Filled out from reference TRBV30 and TRBJ1-5, the complete variable domain reads SQTIHQWPATLVQPVGSPLSLECTVEGTSNPNLYWYRQAAGRGLQLLFYSVGIGQISSEVPQNLSASRPQDRQFILSSKKLLLSDSGFYLCAWSVRGFSNQPQHFGDGTRLSIL.

This sequence joins TRBV6-2 or TRBV6-3 and TRBJ1-3; D gene unclear. The CDR3 totals 14 residues. Germline values: CDR1 MNHEY, CDR2 SVGEGT. Deletions cut 3 bases from V and 4 bases from J, with 10 bases between. CDR3 sequence reads: CASSYSGVGNTIYF. In nucleotides, the CDR3 is TGTGCCAGCAGTTATTCAGGAGTGGGAAACACCATATATTTT.

This clone has only one observation. The chain couples TRBV3-1 (or the pseudogene TRBV3-2) to TRBJ1-1; D possibly corresponds to TRBD1 (6 bases). Trimming pared 3 bases from V and 6 bases from J, leaving 11 bases between. Germline lookup yields CDR1 LGHDT and CDR2 YNNKEL (reference sequence). The CDR3 contains 13 residues. In nucleotides, the CDR3 is TGTGCCAGCAGCCAGCCCGGGGGCCCTGAAGCTTTCTTT. It specifies CASSQPGGPEAFF.

The gene calls are TRBV5-1 and TRBJ1-4, with a tentative D call TRBD1 (5 bases). CDR3 length equals 16 residues. V lost 0 bases, J lost 2 bases, and 11 bases lay in between. Germline V gene sequence: CDR1 SGHRS, CDR2 YFSETQ. As DNA, the CDR3 is TGCGCCAGCAGCTTGGATCCCGCAGGGACTAATGAAAAACTGTTTTTT. Encoded protein: CASSLDPAGTNEKLFF.